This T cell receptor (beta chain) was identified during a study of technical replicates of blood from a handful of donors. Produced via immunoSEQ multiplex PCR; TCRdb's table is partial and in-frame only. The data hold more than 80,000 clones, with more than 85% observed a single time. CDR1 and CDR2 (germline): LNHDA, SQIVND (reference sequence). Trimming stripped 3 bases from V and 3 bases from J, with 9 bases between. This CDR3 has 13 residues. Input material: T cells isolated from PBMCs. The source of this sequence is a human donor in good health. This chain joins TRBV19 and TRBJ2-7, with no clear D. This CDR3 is CASSIQHNYEQYF. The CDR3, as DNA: TGTGCCAGTAGTATCCAACACAACTACGAGCAGTACTTC.